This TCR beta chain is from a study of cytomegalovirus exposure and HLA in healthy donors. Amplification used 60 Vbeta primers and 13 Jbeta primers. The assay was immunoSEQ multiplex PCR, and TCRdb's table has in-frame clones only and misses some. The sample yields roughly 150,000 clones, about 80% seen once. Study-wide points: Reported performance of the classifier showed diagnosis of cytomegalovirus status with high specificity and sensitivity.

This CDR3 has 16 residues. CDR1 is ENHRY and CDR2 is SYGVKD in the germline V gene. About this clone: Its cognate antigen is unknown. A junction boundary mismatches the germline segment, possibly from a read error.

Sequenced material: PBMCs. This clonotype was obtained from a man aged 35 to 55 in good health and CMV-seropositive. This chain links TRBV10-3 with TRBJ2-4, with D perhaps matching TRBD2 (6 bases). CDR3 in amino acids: CAIRGGGRDDKNSQYF. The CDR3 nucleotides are TGTGCCATCAGGGGAGGCGGGCGGGACGATAAAAACAGTCAGTACTTC.